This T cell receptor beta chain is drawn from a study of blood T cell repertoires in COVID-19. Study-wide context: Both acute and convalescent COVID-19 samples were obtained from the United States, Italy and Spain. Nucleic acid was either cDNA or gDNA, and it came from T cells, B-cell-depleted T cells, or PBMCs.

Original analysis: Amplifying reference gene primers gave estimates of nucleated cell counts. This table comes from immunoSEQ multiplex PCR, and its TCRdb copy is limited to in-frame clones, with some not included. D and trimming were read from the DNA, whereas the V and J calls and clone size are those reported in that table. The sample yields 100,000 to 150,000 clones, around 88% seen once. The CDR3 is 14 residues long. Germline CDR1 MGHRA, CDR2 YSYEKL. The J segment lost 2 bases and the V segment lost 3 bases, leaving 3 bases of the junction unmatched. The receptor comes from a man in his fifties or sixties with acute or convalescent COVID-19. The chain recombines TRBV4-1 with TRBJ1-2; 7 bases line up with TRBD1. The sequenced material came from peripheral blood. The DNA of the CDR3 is TGCGCCAGCAGCCAGGCGGACAGGAACTATGGCTACACCTTC. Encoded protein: CASSQADRNYGYTF.